The 31 T cell receptor beta chains given below trace back to one sample, sequenced in a study of liver allograft versus peripheral blood T cells. Study background: Comparative analysis was performed on T cell receptor repertoires from transplanted livers and from recipients' peripheral blood.

TCRdb fed the reads into MiXCR, producing one record per CDR3 protein. In the table there are about 1,300 distinct CDR3 sequences, 10% to 15% of which are singletons. The receptor set was obtained from a human patient who had a liver transplant. T cells may partly derive from the graft donor.

This clonotype is categorized as large. The CDR3 DNA sequence: TGTGCCAGCAGCTCGGACAGGGGTAGTGAAAAACTGTTTTTT. It encodes CASSSDRGSEKLFF. The chain joins TRBV7-2 to TRBJ1-4, with TRBD1 matching 9 bases. The CDR3 consists of 14 residues. CDR1 and CDR2 from the germline V gene are SGHTA and FQGNSA. V lost 4 bases, J lost 7 bases, and 4 bases stayed unmatched.

By share, this clonotype ranks as medium-sized. The chain is built from TRBV5-4 and TRBJ1-2; a weak D match, TRBD1 (5 bases). V gave up 8 bases and J gave up 1 base, with 15 bases separating them. Germline loops: CDR1 SGHNT, CDR2 YYREEE (reference sequence). The CDR3 has 14 amino acids. The CDR3 reads CASHGGGVNYGYTF. As DNA, the CDR3 is TGTGCCAGTCATGGAGGAGGGGTTAACTATGGCTACACCTTC.

By share, this clonotype counts as medium-sized. The V call is TRBV9, the J call TRBJ1-3; tentatively, D is TRBD1 (5 bases). Germline CDR1 SGDLS, CDR2 YYNGEE. This CDR3 is built from 15 residues. V lost 0 bases and J 2 bases, leaving 9 bases between the germline ends. The CDR3 sequence: CASSVGRGTGNTIYF. CDR3 nucleotide sequence: TGTGCCAGCAGCGTAGGCCGGGGGACTGGAAACACCATATATTTT.

This clonotype turned up a few times. This chain connects TRBV3-2 to TRBJ2-7; TRBD2 was called by the table and not checked on the DNA. TRBV3-2 is reported as a pseudogene. The length of the CDR3 is 15 residues. CDR3 in amino acids: CASSHLSGRSYEQYV. As DNA, the CDR3 is TGTGCCAGCAGCCACCTTAGCGGGAGGTCGTACGAGCAGTACGTC.

By sample share, this clonotype is large. V usage is TRBV7-2 and J usage is TRBJ2-1; D remains unclear. The CDR3 runs to 13 residues. Between the trimmed V and J ends, which lost 5 bases and 4 bases, there was a span of 9 bases. Germline lookup yields CDR1 SGHTA and CDR2 FQGNSA. The CDR3 region has the DNA TGTGCCAGCAGCCCCTCAGATTACAATGAGCAGTTCTTC. Protein: CASSPSDYNEQFF.

This clonotype was found many times. The rearrangement uses TRBV10-1 and TRBJ1-3; D perhaps matches TRBD1 (5 bases). The germline V and J ends were trimmed by 6 bases and 4 bases, with 7 bases remaining between them. CDR1 and CDR2 from the germline V gene are WNHNN and SYGVQD (reference sequence). The CDR3 has 12 amino acids. The CDR3 reads CASRPGGNTIYF. As DNA, the CDR3 is TGCGCCAGCAGGCCAGGGGGAAACACCATATATTTT.

In its sample, this clonotype ranks as large (0.1 to 1%). The chain employs TRBV7-9 and TRBJ1-1; no reliable D call. The V gene's germline CDR1 is SEHNR and CDR2 FQNEAQ (reference sequence). V was clipped by 1 base and J by 0 bases, with 9 bases between them. The CDR3 extends over 15 amino acids. The CDR3 spells CASSLGPIMNTEAFF. As DNA, the CDR3 is TGTGCCAGCAGCTTAGGACCGATCATGAACACTGAAGCTTTCTTT.

Worth noting for this clonotype: With a much larger clone just one base away, this may be a read error. The chain joins TRBV5-6 to TRBJ2-1; D call uncertain. V dropped 2 bases and J dropped 10 bases, with 10 bases sitting between them. The germline gives CDR1 SGHDT, CDR2 YYEEEE. The CDR3 runs to 12 residues. The CDR3 reads CASSFGVGEQFF. The CDR3 region has the DNA TGTGCCAGCAGCTTTGGAGTAGGGGAGCAGTTCTTC.

This clonotype is medium-sized. The V gene is TRBV6-5, the J gene TRBJ2-3; D perhaps matches TRBD2 (5 bases). Germline-derived CDR1 and CDR2 are MNHEY and SVGAGI. The CDR3 runs 15 residues. The germline V and J ends were trimmed by 5 bases and 2 bases, with 14 bases remaining between them. DNA for the CDR3: TGTGCCAGCAGTATTGAGGGCCCTTTCACAGATACGCAGTATTTT. It is translated as CASSIEGPFTDTQYF.

The gene calls are TRBV12-3 or TRBV12-4 and TRBJ2-1; the D is unclear. The CDR3 covers 13 residues. V was trimmed by 7 bases and J by 0 bases, leaving 7 bases between them. DNA for the CDR3: TGTGCCAGCAAGGTGAGCTCCTACAATGAGCAGTTCTTC. Protein product: CASKVSSYNEQFF.

This clonotype is medium-sized (0.01 to 0.1%) in the sample. The chain is built from TRBV6-5 and TRBJ1-2; no clear D. Germline CDR1 reads MNHEY; CDR2 reads SVGAGI. The CDR3 covers 12 residues. V lost 0 bases and J lost 6, with 5 bases in between. CDR3: CASSYSDHGYTF. DNA for the CDR3: TGTGCCAGCAGTTACTCTGACCATGGCTACACCTTC.

This clonotype is judged large. The chain has TRBV19 and TRBJ2-7, with a tentative D call TRBD2 (5 bases). Per germline, CDR1 LNHDA and CDR2 SQIVND (reference sequence). This CDR3 region has 13 residues. The V end was cut by 4 bases, the J end by 1 base, with 8 bases between. The CDR3 region has the DNA TGTGCCAGTAGTAGGGAGCCTTCCTACGAGCAGTACTTC. Protein: CASSREPSYEQYF.

The gene calls are TRBV4-2 and TRBJ1-6; D is perhaps TRBD1 (6 bases). CDR3 length: 15 residues. V lost 0 bases and J lost 3, with 6 bases in between. CDR1 LGHNA and CDR2 YNFKEQ come from the germline V gene. For the CDR3, the DNA is TGTGCCAGCAGCCAAGACAGGGGCTATAATTCACCCCTCCACTTT. Translating it yields CASSQDRGYNSPLHF.

This clonotype ranks as large (0.1 to 1%). The chain has TRBV19 and TRBJ2-2; D unresolved. V dropped 7 bases and J dropped 4 bases, with 10 bases sitting between them. Germline V lookup: CDR1 LNHDA, CDR2 SQIVND (reference sequence). This CDR3 is built from 13 residues. The CDR3 is CASKGYSTGELFF. The DNA of the CDR3 is TGTGCCAGTAAGGGATATTCCACCGGGGAGCTGTTTTTT.

This clonotype is labeled as large. V usage is TRBV18 and J usage is TRBJ1-2, with TRBD1 as a possible D gene (5 bases). There are 15 residues in the CDR3. V dropped 4 bases and J dropped 2 bases, with 14 bases sitting between them. Germline CDR1 is KGHSH and CDR2 is LQKENI. CDR3 region: CASSRRAGDNYGYTF. CDR3 sequence (DNA): TGTGCCAGCTCACGTCGTGCTGGGGACAACTATGGCTACACCTTC.

This clonotype was detected a few times. J is TRBJ1-3 and V is TRBV2; unclear D gene. The CDR3 covers 15 residues. Germline CDR1 reads SNHLY; CDR2 reads FYNNEI. Deletions cut 4 bases from V and 0 bases from J, with 10 bases between. For the CDR3, the DNA is TGTGCCAGCAGTGGCGACACCTTCTCTGGAAACACCATATATTTT. It is translated as CASSGDTFSGNTIYF.

By proportion, this clonotype is medium-sized. The chain is built from TRBV7-9 and TRBJ1-4; tentatively, D is TRBD1 (6 bases). The CDR3 has 15 residues. V lost 4 bases and J 7 bases, leaving 16 bases between the germline ends. From germline, CDR1 is SEHNR and CDR2 FQNEAQ (reference sequence). CDR3 nucleotide sequence: TGTGCCAGCAGCTCCCTCGGGGGCGCTGGTGAAAAACTGTTTTTT. This sequence encodes CASSSLGGAGEKLFF.

In the case of this clonotype: With only one base between it and a far larger clone, this is likely a read error. The chain employs TRBV27 and TRBJ1-3, with 7 bases fitting TRBD1. This CDR3 has 17 residues. V shed 5 bases and J 4 bases; nucleotides not matched to a gene: 14. Germline assignment: CDR1 MNHEY and CDR2 SMNVEV (reference sequence). CDR3 coding DNA: TGTGCCAGCAGTGACCGGGACAGTCAATCCGCAGGAAACACCATATATTTT. Amino acids: CASSDRDSQSAGNTIYF.

This clonotype came up once. The gene calls are TRBV6-2 or TRBV6-3 and TRBJ2-7, with D hard to call. Trimming left V 6 bases short and J 2 bases short, with 11 bases between. CDR3 size: 13 residues. The V gene's germline CDR1 is MNHEY and CDR2 SVGEGT. The CDR3 loop reads CASSFGQPYEQYV. The CDR3, as DNA: TGTGCCAGCAGCTTCGGCCAGCCCTACGAGCAGTACGTC.

This clonotype is deemed medium-sized. V and J are TRBV12-3 or TRBV12-4 and TRBJ1-2, with a tentative D call TRBD1 (5 bases). Between the trimmed V and J ends, which lost 3 bases and 7 bases, there was a span of 9 bases. The CDR3 consists of 12 residues. The CDR3 nucleotides read TGTGCCAGCAGTTTGGGGGAGGGTGGCTACACCTTC. It specifies CASSLGEGGYTF.

As concerns this clonotype: This likely traces to a read error, being one base from a far larger clone. J is TRBJ1-2 and V is TRBV6-6; D uncertain. The germline gives CDR1 MNHNY, CDR2 SVGAGI (reference sequence). This CDR3 is built from 12 residues. CDR3 amino acids: CAISERFYGYTF. The DNA of the CDR3 is TGTGCCATCAGTGAGAGGTTCTATGGCTACACCTTC.

This clonotype is deemed medium-sized. The rearrangement joins TRBV6-5 to TRBJ1-5; no clear D. The CDR3 is 18 residues long. Germline lookup yields CDR1 MNHEY and CDR2 SVGAGI. Trimming removed 8 bases from V and 0 bases from J, with 23 bases in between. The CDR3 nucleotides read TGTGCCAGCGGAGAGGCCTACAGTGGTCCTTATAGCAATCAGCCCCAGCATTTT. Protein: CASGEAYSGPYSNQPQHF.

This clonotype is labeled large. V gene TRBV7-2 combines with J gene TRBJ2-1, with TRBD2 matching over 9 bases. This CDR3 has 14 amino acids. Germline CDR1 reads SGHTA; CDR2 reads FQGNSA. Germline trimming cut 5 bases from V and 7 bases from J; bases unmatched to any gene: 6. CDR3 sequence: CASSLGTSNNEQFF. Here the CDR3 DNA reads TGTGCCAGCAGCCTAGGGACTAGCAATAATGAGCAGTTCTTC.

Within the sample, this clonotype is large (0.1 to 1%). V and J are TRBV6-2 or TRBV6-3 and TRBJ1-1; a weak D match, TRBD1 (5 bases). The germline V gene encodes CDR1 MNHEY and CDR2 SVGEGT. V was cut by 4 bases and J by 3 bases, with 18 bases left in between. The CDR3 loop spans 16 amino acids. Here the CDR3 reads CASSSAYQRGDTEAFF. CDR3 DNA: TGTGCCAGCAGTTCCGCGTATCAGCGGGGCGACACTGAAGCTTTCTTT.

By frequency in the sample, this clonotype is medium-sized (0.01 to 0.1%). The V and J genes are TRBV12-3 or TRBV12-4 and TRBJ1-2; no reliable D call. The CDR3 is 13 residues long. Trimming took off 1 base at V and 6 bases at J, with 9 bases between the two ends. CDR3 in amino acids: CASSLEGGNGYTF. The CDR3 DNA follows: TGTGCCAGCAGTTTAGAAGGTGGTAATGGCTACACCTTC.

This clonotype appeared a single time. A far larger clone differs by one base, so this is likely a read error. The chain employs TRBV6-6 and TRBJ1-4; TRBD1 is a possible D gene (6 bases). Trimming took 5 bases from V and 3 from J, leaving 19 bases between them. Germline V gene sequence: CDR1 MNHNY, CDR2 SVGAGI (reference sequence). This CDR3 has 17 amino acids. The DNA of the CDR3 is TGTGCCAGCAGTCCACAACAGGGTTTTCAGGCTAATGAAAAACTGTTTTTT. Translated, it gives CASSPQQGFQANEKLFF.

By proportion, this clonotype is medium-sized. The chain couples TRBV6-5 to TRBJ2-4; D might be TRBD1 (6 bases). This CDR3 is 11 amino acids long. Germline CDR1 is MNHEY and CDR2 is SVGAGI. Trimming took off 8 bases at V and 9 bases at J, with 11 bases between the two ends. The DNA of the CDR3 is TGTGCCAGCCAAACCAGGGGCATTCAGTACTTC. It translates to CASQTRGIQYF.

This clonotype counts as medium-sized (0.01 to 0.1%). The rearrangement links TRBV16 to TRBJ1-5, with 7 bases lining up with TRBD1. This CDR3 region has 18 residues. Trimming took 4 bases from V and 0 from J; bases not matched to a gene: 12. Germline V lookup: CDR1 KGHSY, CDR2 FQNENV. The CDR3 loop is CASSLAGTEGYSNQPQHF. The DNA for the CDR3 is TGTGCCAGCAGCCTAGCCGGGACAGAGGGTTATAGCAATCAGCCCCAGCATTTT.

By frequency in the sample, this clonotype is medium-sized. CDR3 region: CSAARGTAGGYTF. CDR3 nucleotides: TGCAGTGCTGCCAGGGGTACGGCGGGTGGCTACACCTTC. The chain uses TRBV20-1 and TRBJ1-2, with D possibly matching TRBD1 (6 bases). This CDR3 has 13 residues. CDR1 and CDR2 (germline): DFQATT, SNEGSKA (reference sequence). V was shortened by 5 bases and J by 7 bases, with 17 bases between the two germline ends.

The chain links TRBV2 to TRBJ2-3; 7 bases agree with TRBD1. The CDR3 is 14 amino acids. Germline loops: CDR1 SNHLY, CDR2 FYNNEI. Germline trimming cut 5 bases from V and 4 bases from J; bases unmatched to any gene: 6. CDR3 in amino acids: CASSPQGVADTQYF. The CDR3 DNA reads as TGTGCCAGCAGTCCGCAGGGGGTTGCAGATACGCAGTATTTT.

This clonotype is deemed large. The chain recombines TRBV6-6 with TRBJ1-2; 8 positions match TRBD1. With V trimmed by 5 bases and J by 2 bases, 7 bases remained unmatched. This CDR3 is 15 amino acids long. CDR1 and CDR2 (germline): MNHNY, SVGAGI (reference sequence). The CDR3 reads CASSPRQGTNYGYTF. The CDR3 bases are TGTGCCAGCAGTCCTCGACAGGGGACCAACTATGGCTACACCTTC.